This T cell receptor beta chain comes out of a study of OX40 agonist ivuxolimab in advanced cancers. For context, the study as a whole: Ivuxolimab was an agonistic, fully human IgG2 monoclonal antibody directed against OX40 (CD134), a costimulatory receptor. Of the approximately 54 patients in dose escalation, some 19 had hepatocellular carcinoma, some 15 had melanoma, 9 had renal cell carcinoma and 9 had head and neck cancer. The monotherapy dose-escalation portion (N = 52 patients) of the phase I ivuxolimab trial is reported in the paper. Patients were allowed to have had prior anti-PD-1, anti-PD-L1 or anti-CTLA-4 therapy, and approximately 40% of the dose-escalation patients had previously received checkpoint inhibitors. Peripheral TCRbeta sequencing aimed to test whether ivuxolimab altered TCR sequence diversity and caused clonal T-cell expansion. Intravenous ivuxolimab was administered to patients every 2 weeks at six dose levels: 0.01, 0.1, 0.3, 1.5, 3 and 10 mg/kg. Partial responses occurred in three dose-escalation patients: two with cutaneous melanoma and one with hepatocellular carcinoma. The dose-escalation cohort was roughly 87% male with a mean age of 60 years, ranging from 23 to 79. The research as a whole found: After ivuxolimab, CD8+ T cells had more expanded clones than CD4+ T cells on average. Partial responders in the 0.1-3.0 mg/kg groups had among the lowest normalized peripheral clonal expansion, especially among CD8+ T cells. Clonal expansion of both CD4+ and CD8+ blood T cells was observed from baseline to week 6 at doses 0.1 to 3.0 mg/kg. The antigen specificity of the clonally expanded peripheral T cells was not determined. Low levels of normalized T-cell clonal expansion were also seen in some patients who did not respond.

There are 15 amino acids in the CDR3, from cysteine to phenylalanine inclusive. Only the CDR3 portion is preserved as DNA: 45 bases, with reading frame beginning at the first base. Per the germline V gene (reference sequence), PRHDT is the CDR1 and FYEKMQ is the CDR2. Trimming accounts for 2 bases at V and 0 bases at J, while the number of junction bases matched to no gene is 0. This clone was observed once. Its binding antigen is unknown. No base-level quality is on record; no much larger clone is a single base apart. The trial excluded patients who had a history of autoimmune disease or were on systemic immunosuppression. Peripheral blood for TCR sequencing was drawn from every dose cohort at baseline, at cycle 4 day 1 and at cycle 7 day 1. The samples were taken from a phase I, first-in-human, multicenter, open-label dose-escalation trial of ivuxolimab. Adults with locally advanced or metastatic melanoma, renal cell, hepatocellular, or head and neck squamous cell carcinoma were enrolled in the trial. Before TCR sequencing, CD4+ and CD8+ T cells were separately sorted from peripheral blood.

Genomic DNA was isolated from the sorted cells so that the TCRbeta CDR3 region could be sequenced. The immunoSEQ Assay was used for sequencing of TCRbeta CDR3 regions. TCRdb mirrors the immuneACCESS table, restricted to in-frame sequences. Some clones are absent from its copies; in checked studies, under half trace to an unresolved V gene, and the reason for the others is unknown. Across this sample there are some 43,000 clones, with roughly 94% seen only once. Approximately 9.9% of the sample is in the top ten clones. The sequence was collected from an adult with an advanced solid tumor such as melanoma, head and neck, liver or kidney cancer. The sequence is built from TRBV13 and TRBJ2-7, with 11 bases in between that match TRBD2. The input for sequencing was CD4+ or CD8+ T cells sorted from blood, taken in a trial of the OX40 agonist ivuxolimab. At the DNA level, the sequence is TGTGCCAGCAGCTTAACTAGCGGGAGCTCCTACGAGCAGTACTTC. Its translation is CASSLTSGSSYEQYF. Full variable domain (CDR3 extended with the reference TRBV13 and TRBJ2-7 proteins): AAGVIQSPRHLIKEKRETATLKCYPIPRHDTVYWYQQGPGQDPQFLISFYEKMQSDKGSIPDRFSAQQFSDYHSELNMSSLELGDSALYFCASSLTSGSSYEQYFGPGTRLTVT.